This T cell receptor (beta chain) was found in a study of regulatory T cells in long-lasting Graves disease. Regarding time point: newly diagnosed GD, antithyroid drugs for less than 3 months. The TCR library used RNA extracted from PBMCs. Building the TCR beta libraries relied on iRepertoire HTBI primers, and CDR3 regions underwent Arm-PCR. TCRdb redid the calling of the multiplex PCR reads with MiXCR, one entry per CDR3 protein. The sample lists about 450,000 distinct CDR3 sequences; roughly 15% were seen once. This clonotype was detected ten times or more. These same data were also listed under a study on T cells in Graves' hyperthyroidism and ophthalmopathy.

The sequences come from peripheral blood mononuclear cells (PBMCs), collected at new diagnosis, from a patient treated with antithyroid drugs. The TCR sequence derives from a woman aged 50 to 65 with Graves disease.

Here the CDR3 DNA reads TGTGCCAGCTACCACTCCCGCCCGGGGGGGCGGGAAGCTTTCTTT. Encoded protein: CASYHSRPGGREAFF. The chain combines TRBV28 with TRBJ1-1; D may be TRBD1 (6 bases). Germline values: CDR1 MDHEN, CDR2 SYDVKM. Trimming cost V 8 bases and J 8 bases, with 24 bases left between them. This CDR3 is 15 amino acids long.